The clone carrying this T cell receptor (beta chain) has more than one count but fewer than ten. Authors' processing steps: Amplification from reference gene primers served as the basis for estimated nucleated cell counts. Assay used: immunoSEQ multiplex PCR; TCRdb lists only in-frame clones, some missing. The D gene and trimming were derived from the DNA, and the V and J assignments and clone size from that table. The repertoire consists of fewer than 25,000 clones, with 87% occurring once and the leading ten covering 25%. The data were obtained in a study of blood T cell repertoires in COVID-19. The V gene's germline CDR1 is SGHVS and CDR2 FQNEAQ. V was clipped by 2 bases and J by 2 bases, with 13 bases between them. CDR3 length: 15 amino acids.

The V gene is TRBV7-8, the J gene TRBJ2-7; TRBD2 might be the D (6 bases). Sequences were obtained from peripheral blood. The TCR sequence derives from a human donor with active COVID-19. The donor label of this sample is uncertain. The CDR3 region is CASSLSPGRTYEQYF. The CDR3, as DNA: TGTGCCAGCAGCTTATCTCCAGGGAGGACCTACGAGCAGTACTTC.